What follows are 4 T cell receptor beta chains derived from one specimen sequenced in a study of blood T cell repertoires in COVID-19. Here immunoSEQ multiplex PCR was the method, and the copy in TCRdb shows in-frame clones only, minus some. Of fewer than 200,000 clones in the sample, approximately 85% were seen once. The sample taken for sequencing was peripheral blood. These receptors all come from a woman aged 60-70 years with COVID-19, enrolled during active disease.

This chain connects TRBV2 to TRBJ2-1; 12 bases align to TRBD2. The CDR3 runs 15 residues. Germline V gene lookup returns CDR1 SNHLY and CDR2 FYNNEI. Trimming cost V 3 bases and J 8 bases; bases outside gene matches: 5. The CDR3 nucleotides are TGTGCCAGCAGTGAGACTAGCGGGAGTGAGTATGAGCAGTTCTTC. It is translated as CASSETSGSEYEQFF.

The rearrangement links TRBV30 to TRBJ1-5; 7 positions agree with TRBD1. Germline values: CDR1 GTSNPN, CDR2 SVGIG (reference sequence). CDR3 size: 14 residues. V shed 0 bases, J shed 4 bases, and the junction held 3 bases outside the gene matches. This CDR3 is CAWSVTGVNQPQHF. DNA of the CDR3: TGTGCCTGGAGTGTAACAGGGGTTAATCAGCCCCAGCATTTT.

The chain recombines TRBV4-3 with TRBJ2-7; 9 nucleotides match TRBD1. CDR3 size: 21 residues. Trimming took 1 base from V and 2 from J; bases not matched to a gene: 21. Germline CDR1 and CDR2: LGHNA and YSLEER. The CDR3 sequence is CASSQGHPGTGTSLTTYEQYF. Written as DNA, the CDR3 is TGCGCCAGCAGCCAAGGGCATCCAGGGACAGGGACGTCCCTAACGACCTACGAGCAGTACTTC.

V gene TRBV6-1 combines with J gene TRBJ2-7; a weak D match, TRBD1 (5 bases). The CDR3 consists of 13 residues. Trimming took 3 bases from V and 1 from J, leaving 7 bases between them. Germline V gene data show CDR1 as MNHNS and CDR2 as SASEGT. CDR3 protein: CASSETVSYEQYF. The CDR3 bases are TGTGCCAGCAGTGAGACAGTGTCCTACGAGCAGTACTTC.